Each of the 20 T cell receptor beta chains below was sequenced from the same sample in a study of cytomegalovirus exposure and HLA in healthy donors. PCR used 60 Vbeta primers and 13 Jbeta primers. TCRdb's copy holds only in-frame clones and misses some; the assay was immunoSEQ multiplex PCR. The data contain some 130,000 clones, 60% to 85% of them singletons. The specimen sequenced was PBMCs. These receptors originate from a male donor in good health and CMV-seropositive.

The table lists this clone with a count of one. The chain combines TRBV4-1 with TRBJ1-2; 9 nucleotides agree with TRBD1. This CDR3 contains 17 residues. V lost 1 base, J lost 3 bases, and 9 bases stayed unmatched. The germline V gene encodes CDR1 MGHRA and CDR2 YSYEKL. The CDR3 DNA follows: TGCGCCAGCAGCCAAGCCCGACGGACAGGGGAGGACTATGGCTACACCTTC. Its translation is CASSQARRTGEDYGYTF.

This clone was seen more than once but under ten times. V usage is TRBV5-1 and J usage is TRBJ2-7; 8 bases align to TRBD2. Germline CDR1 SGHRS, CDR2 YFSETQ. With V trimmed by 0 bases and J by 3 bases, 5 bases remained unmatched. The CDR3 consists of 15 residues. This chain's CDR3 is CASSLEGLEYYEQYF. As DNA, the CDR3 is TGCGCCAGCAGCTTGGAGGGACTAGAGTACTACGAGCAGTACTTC. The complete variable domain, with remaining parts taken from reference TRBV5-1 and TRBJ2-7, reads KAGVTQTPRYLIKTRGQQVTLSCSPISGHRSVSWYQQTPGQGLQFLFEYFSETQRNKGNFPGRFSGRQFSNSRSEMNVSTLELGDSALYLCASSLEGLEYYEQYFGPGTRLTVT.

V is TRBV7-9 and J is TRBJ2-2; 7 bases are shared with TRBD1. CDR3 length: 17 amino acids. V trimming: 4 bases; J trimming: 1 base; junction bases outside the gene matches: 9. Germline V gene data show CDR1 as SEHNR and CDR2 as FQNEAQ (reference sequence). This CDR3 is CASSSTSGGRNTGELFF. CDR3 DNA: TGTGCCAGCAGCTCTACCTCAGGGGGAAGGAACACCGGGGAGCTGTTTTTT. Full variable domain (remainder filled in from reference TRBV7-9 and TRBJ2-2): DTGVSQNPRHKITKRGQNVTFRCDPISEHNRLYWYRQTLGQGPEFLTYFQNEAQLEKSRLLSDRFSAERPKGSFSTLEIQRTEQGDSAMYLCASSSTSGGRNTGELFFGEGSRLTVL.

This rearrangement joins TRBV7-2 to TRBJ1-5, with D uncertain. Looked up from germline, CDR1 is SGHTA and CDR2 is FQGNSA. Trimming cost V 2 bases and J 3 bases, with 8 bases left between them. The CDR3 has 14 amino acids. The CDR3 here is CASSLLATNQPQHF. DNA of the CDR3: TGTGCCAGCAGCTTATTGGCAACCAATCAGCCCCAGCATTTT.

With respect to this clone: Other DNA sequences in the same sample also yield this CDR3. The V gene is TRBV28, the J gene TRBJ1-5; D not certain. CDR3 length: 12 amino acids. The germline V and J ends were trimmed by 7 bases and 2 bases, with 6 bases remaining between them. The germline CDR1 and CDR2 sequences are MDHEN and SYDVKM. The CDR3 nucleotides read TGTGCCAGCATAGGAGGCAATCAGCCCCAGCATTTT. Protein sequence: CASIGGNQPQHF.

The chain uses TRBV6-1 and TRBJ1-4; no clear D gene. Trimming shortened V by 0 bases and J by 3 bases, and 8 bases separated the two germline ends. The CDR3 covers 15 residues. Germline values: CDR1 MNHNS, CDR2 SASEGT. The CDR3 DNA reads TGTGCCAGCAGTGAAGCGAGCGGGGCTAATGAAAAACTGTTTTTT. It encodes CASSEASGANEKLFF.

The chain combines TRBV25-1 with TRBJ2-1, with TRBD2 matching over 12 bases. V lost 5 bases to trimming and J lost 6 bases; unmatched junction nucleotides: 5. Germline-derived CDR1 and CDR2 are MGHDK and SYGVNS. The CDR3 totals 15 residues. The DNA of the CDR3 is TGTGCCAGCAGTCAGACTAGCGGGAGATTCAATGAGCAGTTCTTC. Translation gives CASSQTSGRFNEQFF.

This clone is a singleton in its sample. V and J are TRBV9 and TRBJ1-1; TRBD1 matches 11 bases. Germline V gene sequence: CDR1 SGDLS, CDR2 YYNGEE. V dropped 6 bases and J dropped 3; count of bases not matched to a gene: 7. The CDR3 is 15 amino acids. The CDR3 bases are TGTGCCAGCAACCGGACAGGGGGCGAGGACACTGAAGCTTTCTTT. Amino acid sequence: CASNRTGGEDTEAFF.

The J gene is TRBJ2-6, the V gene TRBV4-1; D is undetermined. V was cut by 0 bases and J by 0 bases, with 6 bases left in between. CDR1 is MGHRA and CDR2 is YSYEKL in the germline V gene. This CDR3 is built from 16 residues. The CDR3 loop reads CASSQDISSGANVLTF. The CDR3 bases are TGCGCCAGCAGCCAAGATATCAGCTCTGGGGCCAACGTCCTGACTTTC.

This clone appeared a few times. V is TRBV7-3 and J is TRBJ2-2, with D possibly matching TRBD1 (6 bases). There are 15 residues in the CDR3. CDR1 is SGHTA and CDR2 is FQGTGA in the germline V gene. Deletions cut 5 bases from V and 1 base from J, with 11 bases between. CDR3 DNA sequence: TGTGCCAGCAGCACCGGGACACGGAACACCGGGGAGCTGTTTTTT. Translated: CASSTGTRNTGELFF.

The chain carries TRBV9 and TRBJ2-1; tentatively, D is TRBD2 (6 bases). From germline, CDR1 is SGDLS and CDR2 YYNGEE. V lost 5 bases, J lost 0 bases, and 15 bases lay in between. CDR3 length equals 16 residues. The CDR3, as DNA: TGTGCCAGCAGTGCGGAAGGGAGGTCCTCCTACAATGAGCAGTTCTTC. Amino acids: CASSAEGRSSYNEQFF. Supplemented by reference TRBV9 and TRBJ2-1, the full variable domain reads DSGVTQTPKHLITATGQRVTLRCSPRSGDLSVYWYQQSLDQGLQFLIQYYNGEERAKGNILERFSAQQFPDLHSELNLSSLELGDSALYFCASSAEGRSSYNEQFFGPGTRLTVL.

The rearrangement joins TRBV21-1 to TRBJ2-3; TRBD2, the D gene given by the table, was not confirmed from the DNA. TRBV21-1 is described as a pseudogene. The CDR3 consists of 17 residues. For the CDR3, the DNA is TGTGCCAGCAGCAAATGGGATAGCGGGAGAGGTACAGATACGCAGTATTTT. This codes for CASSKWDSGRGTDTQYF.

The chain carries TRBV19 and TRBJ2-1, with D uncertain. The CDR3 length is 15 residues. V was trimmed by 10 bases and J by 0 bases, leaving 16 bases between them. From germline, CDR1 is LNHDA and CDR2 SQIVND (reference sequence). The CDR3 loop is CATLTRHSSYNEQFF. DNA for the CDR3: TGTGCCACCCTGACCCGACACAGCTCCTACAATGAGCAGTTCTTC.

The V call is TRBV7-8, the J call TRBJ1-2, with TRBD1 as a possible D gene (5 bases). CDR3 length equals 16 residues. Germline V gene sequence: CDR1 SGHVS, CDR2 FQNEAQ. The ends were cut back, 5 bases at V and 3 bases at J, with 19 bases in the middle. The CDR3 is CASSPVRQGQYYGYTF. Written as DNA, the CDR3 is TGTGCCAGCAGCCCCGTCCGGCAGGGCCAGTACTATGGCTACACCTTC.

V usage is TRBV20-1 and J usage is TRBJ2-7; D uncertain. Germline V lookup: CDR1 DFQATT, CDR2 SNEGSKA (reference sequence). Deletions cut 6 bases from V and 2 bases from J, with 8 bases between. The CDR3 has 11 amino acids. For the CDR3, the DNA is TGCAGTGCCCTAATCCCCTACGAGCAGTACTTC. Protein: CSALIPYEQYF.

The CDR3: CASSLELAGATSSGANVLTF. The CDR3, as DNA: TGCGCCAGCAGCTTGGAGCTAGCGGGGGCCACATCCTCTGGGGCCAACGTCCTGACTTTC. The chain combines TRBV5-1 with TRBJ2-6, with 10 nucleotides matching TRBD2. There are 20 residues in the CDR3. J lost 0 bases, V lost 0 bases, and 9 bases had no gene match. Germline CDR1 is SGHRS and CDR2 is YFSETQ.

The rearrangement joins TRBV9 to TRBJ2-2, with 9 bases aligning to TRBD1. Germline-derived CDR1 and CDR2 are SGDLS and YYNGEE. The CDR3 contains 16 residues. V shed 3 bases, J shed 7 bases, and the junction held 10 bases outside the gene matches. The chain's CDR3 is CASSATTGGSGGELFF. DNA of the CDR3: TGTGCCAGCAGCGCGACCACAGGGGGCTCGGGCGGGGAGCTGTTTTTT.

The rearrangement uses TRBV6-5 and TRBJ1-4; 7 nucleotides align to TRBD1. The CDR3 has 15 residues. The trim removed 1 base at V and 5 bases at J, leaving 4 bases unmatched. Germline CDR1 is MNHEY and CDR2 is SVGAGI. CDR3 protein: CASSYWAGGNEKLFF. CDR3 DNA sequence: TGTGCCAGCAGTTACTGGGCAGGGGGAAATGAAAAACTGTTTTTT.

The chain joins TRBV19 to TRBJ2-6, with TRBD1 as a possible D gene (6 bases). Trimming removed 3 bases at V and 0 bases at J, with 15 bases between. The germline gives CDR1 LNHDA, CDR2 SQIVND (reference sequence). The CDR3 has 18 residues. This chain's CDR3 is CASSIPRQTGSGANVLTF. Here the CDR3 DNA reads TGTGCCAGTAGTATCCCCCGACAGACAGGCTCTGGGGCCAACGTCCTGACTTTC.

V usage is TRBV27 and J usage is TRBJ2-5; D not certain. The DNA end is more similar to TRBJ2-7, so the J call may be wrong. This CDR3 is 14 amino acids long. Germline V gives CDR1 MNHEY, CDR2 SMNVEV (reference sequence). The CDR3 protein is CASSPSESSYEQYF. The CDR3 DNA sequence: TGTGCCAGCAGCCCCAGCGAGAGCTCCTACGAGCAGTACTTC.